This entry features one T cell receptor beta chain sequence. This clone was observed at least ten times. The antigen this receptor binds is unknown. It has no much larger one-base neighbor in the sample; base qualities were not kept. These data are taken from a study of metastatic and nonmetastatic thyroid tumors (dated by TCRdb to 2018 to 2021). Concerning the study at large: For patients with malignant and with benign thyroid disease, the researchers compared repertoires between peripheral blood samples and tumor or nodule tissue samples. General conclusions and limits of the study: In both blood and tumor samples, malignant tumors were reported to have significantly higher TCR beta diversity than benign nodules.

No patient had received any treatment before thyroid surgery. The study retrospectively analysed patient clinical samples collected from about 2012 to 2019 using T-cell receptor beta sequencing. From the cysteine through the phenylalanine, the CDR3 covers 10 amino acids. The kept DNA is CDR3 alone, 30 bases in frame from the first base. CDR1 and CDR2 were assigned from the germline V gene as WSHSY and SAAADI. V gives up 8 bases and J gives up 11 bases, and the segment between their germline ends measures 11 bases. To prepare the library, PCR was applied. Sequencer: Illumina HiSeq 4000. High-throughput sequencing was used to profile the TCR beta-chain CDR3 region of every patient. The authors' pipeline ran thus. Drawing on CDR3 differences between clinicopathological groups, the researchers built a classifier meant to tell apart patients with distant-metastatic papillary thyroid cancer. The Shannon index was used to measure repertoire diversity, and the Morisita-Horn index was used to measure how similar tumor and blood repertoires were. The public sequencing data were trimmed at Q25 with fastp and processed into clonotypes with MiXCR by TCRdb, which kept only in-frame beta chains. The V and J calls and clone size are TCRdb's, not the authors'. The sample table shows tens of thousands of clones, and over 20% are seen once. The ten largest account for just over 7.5% of the sample.

The chain is made from TRBV10-2 and TRBJ2-3, with the D gene too uncertain to name. This sequence was found in a female donor with papillary thyroid cancer or a benign thyroid nodule (not recorded which). Some clones in this sample may be carry-over from other donors' samples. The sequencing sample was made of blood. The DNA sequence is as follows: TGCGCCAGCTTGGGGTTGGGGCAGTATTTT. Its protein reads: CASLGLGQYF.